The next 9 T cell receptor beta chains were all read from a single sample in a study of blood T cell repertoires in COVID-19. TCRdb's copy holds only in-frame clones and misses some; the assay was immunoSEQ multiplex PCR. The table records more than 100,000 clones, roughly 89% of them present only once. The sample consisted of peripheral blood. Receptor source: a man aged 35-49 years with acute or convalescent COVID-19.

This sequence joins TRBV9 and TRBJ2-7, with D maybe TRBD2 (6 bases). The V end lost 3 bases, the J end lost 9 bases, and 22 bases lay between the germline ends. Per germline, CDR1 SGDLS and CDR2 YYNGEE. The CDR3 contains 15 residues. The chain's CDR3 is CASSEGPSTPSAQYF. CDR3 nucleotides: TGTGCCAGCAGCGAGGGGCCTAGCACCCCTAGCGCGCAGTACTTC.

The CDR3 reads CASSGQGISNEQYF. The CDR3, as DNA: TGTGCCAGCAGTGGACAGGGAATTTCGAACGAGCAGTACTTC. The chain combines TRBV28 with TRBJ2-7; 8 bases are a match to TRBD1. The CDR3 length is 14 residues. Losses at the gene ends were 5 bases for V and 5 bases for J; bases not matched to a gene: 8. Per germline, CDR1 MDHEN and CDR2 SYDVKM.

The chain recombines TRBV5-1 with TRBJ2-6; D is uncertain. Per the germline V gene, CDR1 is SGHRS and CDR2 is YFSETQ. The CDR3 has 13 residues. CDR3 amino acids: CPTIGSGANVLTF. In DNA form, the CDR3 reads TGCCCTACTATAGGATCTGGGGCCAACGTCCTGACTTTC.

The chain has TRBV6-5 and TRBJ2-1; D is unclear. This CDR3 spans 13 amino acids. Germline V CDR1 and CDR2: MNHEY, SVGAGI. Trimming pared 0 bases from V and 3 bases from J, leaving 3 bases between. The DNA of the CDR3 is TGTGCCAGCAGTTACTCGAGCTACAATGAGCAGTTCTTC. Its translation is CASSYSSYNEQFF.

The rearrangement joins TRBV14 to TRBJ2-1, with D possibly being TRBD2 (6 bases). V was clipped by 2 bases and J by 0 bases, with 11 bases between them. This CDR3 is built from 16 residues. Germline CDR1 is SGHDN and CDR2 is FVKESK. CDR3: CASSQQRALSYNEQFF. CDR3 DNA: TGTGCCAGCAGCCAACAGCGGGCCCTCTCCTACAATGAGCAGTTCTTC.

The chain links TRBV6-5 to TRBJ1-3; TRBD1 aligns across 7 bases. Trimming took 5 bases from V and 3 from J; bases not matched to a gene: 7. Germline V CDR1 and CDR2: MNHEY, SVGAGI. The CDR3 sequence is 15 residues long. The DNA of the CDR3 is TGTGCCAGCAGTAGAGGGACAGCCGATGGAAACACCATATATTTT. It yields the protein CASSRGTADGNTIYF.

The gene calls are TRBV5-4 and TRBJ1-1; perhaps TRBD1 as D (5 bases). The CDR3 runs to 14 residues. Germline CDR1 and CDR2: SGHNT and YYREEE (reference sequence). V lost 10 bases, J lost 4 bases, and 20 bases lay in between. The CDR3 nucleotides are TGTGCCGGCTCACTCGCGGGGGTCGGCACTGAAGCTTTCTTT. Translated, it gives CAGSLAGVGTEAFF.

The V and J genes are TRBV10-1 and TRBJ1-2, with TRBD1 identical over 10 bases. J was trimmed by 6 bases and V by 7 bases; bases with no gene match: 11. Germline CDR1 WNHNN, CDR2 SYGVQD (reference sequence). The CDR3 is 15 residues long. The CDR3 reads CASNPRDRGFNGYTF. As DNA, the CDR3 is TGCGCCAGCAACCCCCGGGACAGGGGATTTAATGGCTACACCTTC.

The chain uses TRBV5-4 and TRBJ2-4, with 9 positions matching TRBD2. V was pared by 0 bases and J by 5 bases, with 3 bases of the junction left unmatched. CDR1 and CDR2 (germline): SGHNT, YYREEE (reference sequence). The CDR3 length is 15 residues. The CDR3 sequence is CASSLGASGENIQYF. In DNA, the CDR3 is TGTGCCAGCAGCTTGGGGGCTAGCGGGGAAAACATTCAGTACTTC.